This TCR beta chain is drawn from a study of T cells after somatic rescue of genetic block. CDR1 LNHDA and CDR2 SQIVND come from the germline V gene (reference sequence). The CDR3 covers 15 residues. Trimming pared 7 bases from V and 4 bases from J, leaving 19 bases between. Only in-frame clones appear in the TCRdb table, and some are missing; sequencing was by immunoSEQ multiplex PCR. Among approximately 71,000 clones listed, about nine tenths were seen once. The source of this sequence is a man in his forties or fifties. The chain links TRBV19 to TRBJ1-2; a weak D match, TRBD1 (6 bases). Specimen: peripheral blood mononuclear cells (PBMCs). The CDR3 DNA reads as TGTGCCAGTACCCCTCGGGGGGCCGGTGGCTATGGCTACACCTTC. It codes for CASTPRGAGGYGYTF.